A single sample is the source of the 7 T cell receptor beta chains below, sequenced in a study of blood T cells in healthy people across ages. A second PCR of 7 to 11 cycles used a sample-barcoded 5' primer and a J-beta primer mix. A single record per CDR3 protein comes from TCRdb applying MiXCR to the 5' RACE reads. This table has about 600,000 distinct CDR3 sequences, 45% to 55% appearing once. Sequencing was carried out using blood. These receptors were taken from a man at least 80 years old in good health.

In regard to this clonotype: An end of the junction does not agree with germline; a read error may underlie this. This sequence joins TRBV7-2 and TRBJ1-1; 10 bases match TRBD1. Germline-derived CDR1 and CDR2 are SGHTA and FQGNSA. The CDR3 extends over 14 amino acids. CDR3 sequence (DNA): TGCGCCAGCAGCTTTGGACAGGGGGGTACTGAAGCTTTCTTT. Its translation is CASSFGQGGTEAFF.

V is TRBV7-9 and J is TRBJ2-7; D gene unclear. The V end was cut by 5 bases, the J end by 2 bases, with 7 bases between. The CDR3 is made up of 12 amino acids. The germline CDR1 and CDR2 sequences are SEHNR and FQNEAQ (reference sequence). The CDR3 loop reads CASSIDTYEQYF. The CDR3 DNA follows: TGTGCCAGCAGCATTGACACCTACGAGCAGTACTTC.

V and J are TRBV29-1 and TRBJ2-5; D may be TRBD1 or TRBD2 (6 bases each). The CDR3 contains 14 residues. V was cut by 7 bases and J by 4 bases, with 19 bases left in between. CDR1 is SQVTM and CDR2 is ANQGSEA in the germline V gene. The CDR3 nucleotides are TGCAGCGCCATTCCGTCGGGGGCTAGAGAGACCCAGTACTTC. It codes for CSAIPSGARETQYF.

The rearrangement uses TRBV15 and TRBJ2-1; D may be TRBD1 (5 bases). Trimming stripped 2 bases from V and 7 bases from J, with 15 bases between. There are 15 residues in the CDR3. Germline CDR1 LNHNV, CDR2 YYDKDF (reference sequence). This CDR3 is CATSRPPQGRNEQFF. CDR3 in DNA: TGTGCCACCAGCAGACCTCCCCAGGGTAGGAATGAGCAGTTCTTC.

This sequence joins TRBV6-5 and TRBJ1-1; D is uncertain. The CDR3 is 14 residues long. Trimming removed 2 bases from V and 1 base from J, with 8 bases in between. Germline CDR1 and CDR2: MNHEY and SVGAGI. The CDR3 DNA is TGTGCCAGCAGTTACGTCCAGGCGAACACTGAAGCTTTCTTT. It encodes CASSYVQANTEAFF.

The CDR3 coding sequence is TGTGCCAGCAGCGTTTCCACAGGGTTGAATCAGCCCCAGCATTTT. Protein: CASSVSTGLNQPQHF. This chain connects TRBV9 to TRBJ1-5, with D possibly matching TRBD1 (6 bases). Germline V gene data show CDR1 as SGDLS and CDR2 as YYNGEE. Trimming left V 2 bases short and J 4 bases short, with 13 bases between. CDR3 length: 15 residues. Based on the CDR3 plus reference TRBV9 and TRBJ1-5, the full variable domain is DSGVTQTPKHLITATGQRVTLRCSPRSGDLSVYWYQQSLDQGLQFLIQYYNGEERAKGNILERFSAQQFPDLHSELNLSSLELGDSALYFCASSVSTGLNQPQHFGDGTRLSIL.

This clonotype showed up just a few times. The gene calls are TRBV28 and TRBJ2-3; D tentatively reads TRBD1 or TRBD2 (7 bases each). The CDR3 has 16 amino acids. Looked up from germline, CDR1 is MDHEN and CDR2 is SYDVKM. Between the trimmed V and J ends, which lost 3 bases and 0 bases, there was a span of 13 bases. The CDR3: CASSLPGGGSTDTQYF. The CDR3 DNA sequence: TGTGCCAGCAGTTTGCCAGGGGGAGGGAGCACAGATACGCAGTATTTT.